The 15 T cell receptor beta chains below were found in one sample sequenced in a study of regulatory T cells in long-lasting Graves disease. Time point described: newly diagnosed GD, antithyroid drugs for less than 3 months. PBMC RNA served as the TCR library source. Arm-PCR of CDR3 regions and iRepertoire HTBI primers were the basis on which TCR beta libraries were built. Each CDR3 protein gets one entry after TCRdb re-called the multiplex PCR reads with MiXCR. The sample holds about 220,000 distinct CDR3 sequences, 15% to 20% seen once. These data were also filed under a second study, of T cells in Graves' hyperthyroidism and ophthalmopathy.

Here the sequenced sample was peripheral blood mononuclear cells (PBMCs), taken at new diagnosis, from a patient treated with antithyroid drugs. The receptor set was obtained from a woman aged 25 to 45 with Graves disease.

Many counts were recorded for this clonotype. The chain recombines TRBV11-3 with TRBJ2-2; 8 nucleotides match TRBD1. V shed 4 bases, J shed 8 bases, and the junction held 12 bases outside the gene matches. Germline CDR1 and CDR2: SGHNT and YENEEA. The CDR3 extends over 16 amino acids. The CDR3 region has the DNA TGTGCCAGCAGCTCCCCCCTAGGACAGGGAACGGGGGAGCTGTTTTTT. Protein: CASSSPLGQGTGELFF.

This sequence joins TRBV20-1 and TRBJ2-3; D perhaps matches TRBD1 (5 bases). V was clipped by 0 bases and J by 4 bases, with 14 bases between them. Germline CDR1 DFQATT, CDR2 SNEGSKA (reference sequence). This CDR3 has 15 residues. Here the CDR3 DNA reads TGCAGTGCTAGAGATCGGACAAGGGGCGCAGATACGCAGTATTTT. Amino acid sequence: CSARDRTRGADTQYF.

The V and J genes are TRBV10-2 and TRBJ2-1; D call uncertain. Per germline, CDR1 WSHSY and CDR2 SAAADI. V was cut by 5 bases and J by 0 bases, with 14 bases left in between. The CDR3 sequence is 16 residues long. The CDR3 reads CASSTTSLSSYNEQFF. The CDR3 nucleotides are TGCGCCAGCAGTACAACATCCTTGAGCTCCTACAATGAGCAGTTCTTC.

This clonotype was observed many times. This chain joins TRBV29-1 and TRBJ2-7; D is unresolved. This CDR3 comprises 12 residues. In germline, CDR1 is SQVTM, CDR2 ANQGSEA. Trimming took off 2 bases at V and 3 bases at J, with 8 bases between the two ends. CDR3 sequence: CSVEQRCYEQYF. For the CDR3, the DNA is TGCAGCGTTGAACAGAGATGCTACGAGCAGTACTTC.

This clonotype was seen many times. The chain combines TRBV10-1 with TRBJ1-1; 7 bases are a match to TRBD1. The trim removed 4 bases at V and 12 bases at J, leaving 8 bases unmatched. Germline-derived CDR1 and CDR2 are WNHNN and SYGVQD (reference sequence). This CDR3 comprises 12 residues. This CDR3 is CASSGDSSVPFF. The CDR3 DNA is TGCGCCAGCAGTGGGGACAGCTCGGTCCCTTTCTTT.

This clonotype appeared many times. The CDR3 DNA reads TGCAGTGCTAGGGACACAGGGGTTGCAGCAACTGAAGCTTTCTTT. It translates to CSARDTGVAATEAFF. The chain is built from TRBV20-1 and TRBJ1-1; TRBD1 agrees at 7 bases. After removal of 3 bases from V and 5 bases from J, the junction contained 12 bases not matched to a gene. Germline lookup yields CDR1 DFQATT and CDR2 SNEGSKA (reference sequence). The CDR3 is 15 residues long.

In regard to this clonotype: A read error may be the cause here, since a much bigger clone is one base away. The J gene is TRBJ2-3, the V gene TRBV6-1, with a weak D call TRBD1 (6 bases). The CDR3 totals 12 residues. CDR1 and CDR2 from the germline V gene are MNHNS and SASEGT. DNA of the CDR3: TGTGCCGGCAGCTCCGGACAGTCCAGGCAGTATTTT. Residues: CAGSSGQSRQYF.

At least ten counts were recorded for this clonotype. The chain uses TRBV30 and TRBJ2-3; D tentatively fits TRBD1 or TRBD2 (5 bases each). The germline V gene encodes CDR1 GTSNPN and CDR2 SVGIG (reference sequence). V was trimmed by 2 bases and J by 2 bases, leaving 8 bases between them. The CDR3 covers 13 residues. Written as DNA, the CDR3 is TGTGCCTGGAGTAGGGACCACACAGATACGCAGTATTTT. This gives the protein CAWSRDHTDTQYF.

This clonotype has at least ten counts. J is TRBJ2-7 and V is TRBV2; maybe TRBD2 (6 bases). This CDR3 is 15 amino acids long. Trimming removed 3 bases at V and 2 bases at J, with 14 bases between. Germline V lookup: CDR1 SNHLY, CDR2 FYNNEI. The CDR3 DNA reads TGTGCCAGCAGTGATATACGGACTACCACCTACGAGCAGTACTTC. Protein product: CASSDIRTTTYEQYF. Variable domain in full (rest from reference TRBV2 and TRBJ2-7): EPEVTQTPSHQVTQMGQEVILRCVPISNHLYFYWYRQILGQKVEFLVSFYNNEISEKSEIFDDQFSVERPDGSNFTLKIRSTKLEDSAMYFCASSDIRTTTYEQYFGPGTRLTVT.

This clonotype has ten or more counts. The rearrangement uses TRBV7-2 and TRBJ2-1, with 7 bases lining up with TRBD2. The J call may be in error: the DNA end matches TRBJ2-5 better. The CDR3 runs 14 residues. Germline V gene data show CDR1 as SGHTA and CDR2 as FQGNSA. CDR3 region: CASRGGGGRKTQYF. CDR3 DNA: TGTGCCAGCAGGGGGGGGGGGGGAAGAAAGACCCAGTACTTC.

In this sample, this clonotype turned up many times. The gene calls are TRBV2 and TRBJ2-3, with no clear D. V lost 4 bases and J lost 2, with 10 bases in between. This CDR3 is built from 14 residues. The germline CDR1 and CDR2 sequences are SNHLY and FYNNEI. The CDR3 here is CASSADGPTDTQYF. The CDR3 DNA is TGTGCCAGCAGTGCCGACGGGCCCACAGATACGCAGTATTTT.

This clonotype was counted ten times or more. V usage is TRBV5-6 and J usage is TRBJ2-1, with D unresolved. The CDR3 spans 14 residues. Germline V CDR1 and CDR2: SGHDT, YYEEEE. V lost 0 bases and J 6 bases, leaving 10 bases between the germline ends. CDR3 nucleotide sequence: TGTGCCAGCAGCTTGGAGGGATGGGGCAATGAGCAGTTCTTC. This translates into CASSLEGWGNEQFF. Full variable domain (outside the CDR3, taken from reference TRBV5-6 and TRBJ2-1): DAGVTQSPTHLIKTRGQQVTLRCSPKSGHDTVSWYQQALGQGPQFIFQYYEEEERQRGNFPDRFSGHQFPNYSSELNVNALLLGDSALYLCASSLEGWGNEQFFGPGTRLTVL.

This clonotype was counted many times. The CDR3 protein is CSAQYGNTEAFF. Written as DNA, the CDR3 is TGCAGTGCTCAATACGGGAACACTGAAGCTTTCTTT. This sequence joins TRBV20-1 and TRBJ1-1, with D uncertain. The CDR3 is 12 amino acids. The V end lost 5 bases, the J end lost 1 base, and 8 bases lay between the germline ends. Germline CDR1 reads DFQATT; CDR2 reads SNEGSKA (reference sequence).

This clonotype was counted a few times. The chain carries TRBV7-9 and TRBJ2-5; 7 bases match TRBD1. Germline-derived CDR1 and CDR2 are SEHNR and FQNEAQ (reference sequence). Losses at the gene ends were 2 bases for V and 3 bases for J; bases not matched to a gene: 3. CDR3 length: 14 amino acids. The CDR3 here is CASSLRGPKETQYF. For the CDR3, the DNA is TGTGCCAGCAGCTTAAGGGGGCCGAAAGAGACCCAGTACTTC.

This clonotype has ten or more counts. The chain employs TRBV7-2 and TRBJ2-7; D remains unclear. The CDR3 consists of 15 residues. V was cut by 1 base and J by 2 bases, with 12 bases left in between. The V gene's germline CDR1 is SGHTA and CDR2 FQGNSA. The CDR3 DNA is TGTGCCAGCAGCTTAGTGCACGGCCCGGCCTACGAGCAGTACTTC. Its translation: CASSLVHGPAYEQYF.